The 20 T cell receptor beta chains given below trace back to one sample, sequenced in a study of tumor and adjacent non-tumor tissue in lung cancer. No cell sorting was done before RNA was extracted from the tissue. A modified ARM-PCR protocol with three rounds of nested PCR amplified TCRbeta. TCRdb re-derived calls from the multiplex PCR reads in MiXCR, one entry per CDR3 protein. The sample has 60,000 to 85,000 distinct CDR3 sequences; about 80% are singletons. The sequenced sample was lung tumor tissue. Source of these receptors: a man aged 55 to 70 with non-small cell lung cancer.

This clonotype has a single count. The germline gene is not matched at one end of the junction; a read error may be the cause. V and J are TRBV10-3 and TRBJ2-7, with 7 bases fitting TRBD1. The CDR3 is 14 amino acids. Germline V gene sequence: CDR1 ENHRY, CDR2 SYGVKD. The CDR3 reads CAISRDRPSYGQYF. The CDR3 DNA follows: TGTGCCATCAGTCGGGACAGACCCTCCTACGGGCAGTACTTC.

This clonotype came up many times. The CDR3 DNA is TGCAGTGCTAGAGATCGCCGGCGGGGGGGCCTCGGAGAGACCCAGTACTTC. It translates to CSARDRRRGGLGETQYF. V usage is TRBV20-1 and J usage is TRBJ2-5; 9 bases are a match to TRBD2. Germline V gene data show CDR1 as DFQATT and CDR2 as SNEGSKA (reference sequence). Trimming removed 0 bases from V and 4 bases from J; junction bases left unmatched: 12. This CDR3 has 17 residues.

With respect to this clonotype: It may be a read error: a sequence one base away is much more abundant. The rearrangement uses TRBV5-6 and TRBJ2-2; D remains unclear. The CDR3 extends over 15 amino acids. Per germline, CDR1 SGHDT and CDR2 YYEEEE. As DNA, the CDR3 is TGTGCCAGCAGCTTGAGCAGCGCGAACATCGGGGAGCTGTTTTTT. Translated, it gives CASSLSSANIGELFF.

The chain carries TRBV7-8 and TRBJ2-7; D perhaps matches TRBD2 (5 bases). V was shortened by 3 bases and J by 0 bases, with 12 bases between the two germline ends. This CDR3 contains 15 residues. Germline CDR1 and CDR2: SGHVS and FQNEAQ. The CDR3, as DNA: TGTGCCAGCAGCTTTGCGGGTGGGAGCTCCTACGAGCAGTACTTC. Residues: CASSFAGGSSYEQYF.

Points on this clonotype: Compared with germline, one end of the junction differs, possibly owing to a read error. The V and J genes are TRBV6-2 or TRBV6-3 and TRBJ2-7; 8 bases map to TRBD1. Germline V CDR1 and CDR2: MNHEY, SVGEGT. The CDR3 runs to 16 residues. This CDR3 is CARSYGTGFNSYEQYF. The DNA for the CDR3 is TGTGCCAGGAGTTATGGGACAGGTTTCAACTCCTACGAGCAGTACTTC.

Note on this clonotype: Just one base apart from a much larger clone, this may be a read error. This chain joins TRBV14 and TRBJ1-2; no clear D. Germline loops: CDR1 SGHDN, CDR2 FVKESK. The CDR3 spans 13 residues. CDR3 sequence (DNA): TGTGTCAGCAGCCTGCGACATCTCTATGGCTACACCTTC. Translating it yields CVSSLRHLYGYTF.

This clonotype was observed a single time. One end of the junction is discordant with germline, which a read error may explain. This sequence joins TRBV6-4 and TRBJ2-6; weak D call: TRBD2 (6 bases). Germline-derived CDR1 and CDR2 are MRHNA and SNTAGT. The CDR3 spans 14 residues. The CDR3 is CTSKGGPGANVLTF. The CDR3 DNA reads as TGCACCAGCAAAGGAGGGCCTGGGGCCAACGTCCTGACTTTC.

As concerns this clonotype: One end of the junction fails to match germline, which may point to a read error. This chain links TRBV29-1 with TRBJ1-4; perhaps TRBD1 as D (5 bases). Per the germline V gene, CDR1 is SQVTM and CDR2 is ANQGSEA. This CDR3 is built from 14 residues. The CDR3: CSTAGATVNEKLFF. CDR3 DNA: TGCAGCACTGCCGGAGCGACAGTCAATGAAAAACTGTTCTTT.

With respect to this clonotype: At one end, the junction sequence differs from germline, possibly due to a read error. The CDR3 nucleotides are TGTGCCAGCAGTTTGTGGGCCGAGTGGGGCAATAAGCCCCAGCATTTT. Translating gives CASSLWAEWGNKPQHF. V and J are TRBV28 and TRBJ1-5; maybe TRBD1 (5 bases). Germline CDR1 and CDR2: MDHEN and SYDVKM. This CDR3 has 16 amino acids.

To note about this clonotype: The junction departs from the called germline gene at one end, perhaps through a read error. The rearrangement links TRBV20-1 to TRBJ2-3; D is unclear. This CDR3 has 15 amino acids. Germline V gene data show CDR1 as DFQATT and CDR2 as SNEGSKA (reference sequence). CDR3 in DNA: TGCGGTGCTGAGCCCCATCAAAGCGCCACAAATACGCAGTATTTT. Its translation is CGAEPHQSATNTQYF.

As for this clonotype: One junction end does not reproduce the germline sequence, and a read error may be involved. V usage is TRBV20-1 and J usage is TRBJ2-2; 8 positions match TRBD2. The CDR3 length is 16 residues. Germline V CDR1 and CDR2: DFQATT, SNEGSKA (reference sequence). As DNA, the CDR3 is TGTAGTGTTACTTTATCGGGAGGGCCGGAGACCGGGGAGCTGTCTTTT. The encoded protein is CSVTLSGGPETGELSF.

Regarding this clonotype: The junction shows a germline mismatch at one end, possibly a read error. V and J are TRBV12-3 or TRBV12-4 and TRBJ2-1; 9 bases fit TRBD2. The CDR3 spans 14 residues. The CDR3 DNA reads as TGTACCAGCAGTCCAGGACTAGCGAACGATGAGCAGTTCTTT. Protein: CTSSPGLANDEQFF.

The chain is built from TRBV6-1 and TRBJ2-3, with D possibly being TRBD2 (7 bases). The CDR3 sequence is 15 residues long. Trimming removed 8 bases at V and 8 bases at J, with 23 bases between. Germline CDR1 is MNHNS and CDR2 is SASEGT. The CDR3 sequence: CASAIEAGATRTQYF. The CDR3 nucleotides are TGTGCCAGCGCAATAGAGGCGGGGGCCACACGTACGCAGTATTTT.

CDR3 loop: CASSENTGQQPQHF. The CDR3 DNA sequence: TGTGCCAGCAGTGAAAATACAGGGCAACAGCCCCAGCATTTT. The rearrangement uses TRBV6-1 and TRBJ1-5, with D possibly matching TRBD1 (6 bases). The V gene's germline CDR1 is MNHNS and CDR2 SASEGT. CDR3 size: 14 residues. The V end lost 2 bases, the J end lost 7 bases, and 12 bases lay between the germline ends.

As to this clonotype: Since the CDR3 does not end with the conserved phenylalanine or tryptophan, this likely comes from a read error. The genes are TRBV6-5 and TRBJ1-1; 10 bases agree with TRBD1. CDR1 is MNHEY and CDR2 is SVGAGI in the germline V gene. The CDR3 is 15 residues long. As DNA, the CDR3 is TGTGCCAGCAGTAAGGGACAGGGGCCCAACATTGAAGCTTTCTCT. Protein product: CASSKGQGPNIEAFS.

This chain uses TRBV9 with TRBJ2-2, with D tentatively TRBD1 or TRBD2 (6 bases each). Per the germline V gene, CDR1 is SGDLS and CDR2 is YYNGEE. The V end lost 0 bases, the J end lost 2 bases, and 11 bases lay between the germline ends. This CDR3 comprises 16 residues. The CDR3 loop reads CASSVDGGGNTGELFF. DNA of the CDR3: TGTGCCAGCAGCGTAGACGGAGGGGGTAACACCGGGGAGCTGTTTTTT.

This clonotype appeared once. This CDR3 is CTVGLITETQYF. DNA of the CDR3: TGCACCGTCGGACTAATTACGGAGACCCAGTACTTC. This chain links TRBV29-1 with TRBJ2-5, with D possibly TRBD2 on 6 matching bases. The CDR3 totals 12 residues. CDR1 is SQVTM, CDR2 ANQGSEA, per germline.

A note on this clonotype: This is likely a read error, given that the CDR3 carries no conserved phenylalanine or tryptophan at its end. This CDR3 reads CASSGNQHQHS. Written as DNA, the CDR3 is TGTGCCAGCAGTGGTAATCAGCACCAGCATTCT. This chain joins TRBV12-3 or TRBV12-4 and TRBJ1-5; D remains unclear. This CDR3 is built from 11 residues.

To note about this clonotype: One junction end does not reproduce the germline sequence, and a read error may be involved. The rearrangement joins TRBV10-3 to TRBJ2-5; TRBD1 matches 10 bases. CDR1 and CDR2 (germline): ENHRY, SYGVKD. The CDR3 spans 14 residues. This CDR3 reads CTISDGTGEETHYF. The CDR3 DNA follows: TGTACCATCAGTGACGGGACAGGGGAAGAGACCCACTACTTC.

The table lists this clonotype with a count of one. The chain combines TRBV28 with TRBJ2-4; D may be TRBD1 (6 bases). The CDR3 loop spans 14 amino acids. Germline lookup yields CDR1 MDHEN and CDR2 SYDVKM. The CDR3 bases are TGTACCGGCAGTCCAATCTGGGGGCTCGACATTCAGTACTTC. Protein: CTGSPIWGLDIQYF. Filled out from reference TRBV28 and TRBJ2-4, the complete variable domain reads DVKVTQSSRYLVKRTGEKVFLECVQDMDHENMFWYRQDPGLGLRLIYFSYDVKMKEKGDIPEGYSVSREKKERFSLILESASTNQTSMYLCTGSPIWGLDIQYFGAGTRLSVL.